Listed here are 17 T cell receptor beta chains from one sample, sequenced in a study of cytomegalovirus exposure and HLA in healthy donors. Researchers ran the PCR with 60 Vbeta and 13 Jbeta primers. Profiling relied on immunoSEQ multiplex PCR, and the TCRdb table lists in-frame clones only, not all of them. The sample shows approximately 120,000 clones, almost 75% of them seen only once. Sample: PBMCs. The origin of the receptors is a man aged 40-49 years in good health and CMV-seronegative.

The table lists this clone with a count of one. The chain employs TRBV7-6 and TRBJ1-4, with D possibly being TRBD1 (6 bases). The CDR3 length is 15 residues. V dropped 5 bases and J dropped 8 bases, with 18 bases sitting between them. From germline, CDR1 is SGHVS and CDR2 FNYEAQ. This CDR3 reads CASSGPGGLGEKLFF. The CDR3 nucleotides read TGTGCCAGCAGCGGCCCGGGGGGCTTAGGAGAAAAACTGTTTTTT.

CDR3 in DNA: TGTGCCAGTAGTATAGTTTGGGACAGGGCTCAGCCCCAGCATTTT. This translates into CASSIVWDRAQPQHF. This chain connects TRBV19 to TRBJ1-5; 9 nucleotides line up with TRBD1. Germline CDR1 and CDR2: LNHDA and SQIVND (reference sequence). V gave up 1 base and J gave up 6 bases; unmatched junction bases: 4. The CDR3 is 15 residues long.

The genes are TRBV30 and TRBJ1-1; perhaps TRBD1 as D (5 bases). Trimming stripped 3 bases from V and 1 base from J, with 9 bases between. This CDR3 has 13 residues. Germline CDR1 and CDR2: GTSNPN and SVGIG (reference sequence). CDR3 nucleotides: TGTGCCTGGAGCCAAGACAGGAACACTGAAGCTTTCTTT. Translating it yields CAWSQDRNTEAFF.

The chain is built from TRBV5-6 and TRBJ2-5; 7 positions match TRBD1. After removal of 2 bases from V and 5 bases from J, the junction contained 9 bases not matched to a gene. The CDR3 runs to 15 residues. Germline assignment: CDR1 SGHDT and CDR2 YYEEEE. CDR3 protein: CASSFKQGQRETQYF. CDR3 DNA sequence: TGTGCCAGCAGCTTTAAACAGGGACAGCGGGAGACCCAGTACTTC. Together with reference TRBV5-6 and TRBJ2-5, the CDR3 gives the full variable domain: DAGVTQSPTHLIKTRGQQVTLRCSPKSGHDTVSWYQQALGQGPQFIFQYYEEEERQRGNFPDRFSGHQFPNYSSELNVNALLLGDSALYLCASSFKQGQRETQYFGPGTRLLVL.

This chain links TRBV9 with TRBJ1-3; no reliable D call. The V end lost 4 bases, the J end lost 0 bases, and 14 bases lay between the germline ends. CDR3 length: 16 residues. Germline values: CDR1 SGDLS, CDR2 YYNGEE. The CDR3 protein is CASSPVRSTSGNTIYF. CDR3 nucleotides: TGTGCCAGCAGCCCCGTGAGGAGTACCTCTGGAAACACCATATATTTT.

This clone was observed a handful of times. The chain joins TRBV18 to TRBJ2-1; tentatively, D is TRBD2 (5 bases). This CDR3 region has 14 residues. Per the germline V gene, CDR1 is KGHSH and CDR2 is LQKENI. V lost 0 bases to trimming and J lost 12 bases, with 15 bases between them. In DNA form, the CDR3 reads TGTGCCAGCTCACCACCGCAGAAGGCGCGGGCGCAGTTCTTC. Protein sequence: CASSPPQKARAQFF.

This clone was recorded a few times. CDR3 sequence: CASRSAGTTYEQYF. Written as DNA, the CDR3 is TGTGCCAGCAGATCAGCGGGGACTACCTACGAGCAGTACTTC. The genes are TRBV6-1 and TRBJ2-7, with 7 nucleotides matching TRBD2. J gave up 2 bases and V 6 bases, and 7 bases lay outside the gene matches. CDR1 is MNHNS, CDR2 SASEGT, per germline. The CDR3 sequence is 14 residues long.

This chain joins TRBV5-1 and TRBJ1-2; D might be TRBD1 (5 bases). Germline CDR1 is SGHRS and CDR2 is YFSETQ. V was trimmed by 3 bases and J by 6 bases, leaving 15 bases between them. CDR3 length: 14 amino acids. Written as DNA, the CDR3 is TGCGCCAGCAGCTATCGGGACGGAGGGAATGGCTACACCTTC. Translating gives CASSYRDGGNGYTF.

Only a few counts were recorded for this clone. The rearrangement joins TRBV6-5 to TRBJ1-2; TRBD1 matches at 9 bases. From germline, CDR1 is MNHEY and CDR2 SVGAGI. The ends lost 5 bases at V and 4 bases at J; junction bases unmatched: 8. This CDR3 comprises 15 residues. In nucleotides, the CDR3 is TGTGCCAGCAGTCGCCGGACAGGGGCCTCCTATGGCTACACCTTC. Translation: CASSRRTGASYGYTF.

The chain recombines TRBV19 with TRBJ1-2; TRBD1 matches at 7 bases. Trimming removed 6 bases from V and 4 bases from J; junction bases left unmatched: 17. Germline V lookup: CDR1 LNHDA, CDR2 SQIVND (reference sequence). This CDR3 has 17 residues. The CDR3 DNA follows: TGTGCCAGTAGGAAAAGTGACAGGGCCCAGTTCTTCTATGGCTACACCTTC. Translation gives CASRKSDRAQFFYGYTF.

The chain combines TRBV7-9 with TRBJ1-2; 10 bases are shared with TRBD1. The CDR3 covers 15 residues. V shed 5 bases and J 8 bases; nucleotides not matched to a gene: 11. Germline values: CDR1 SEHNR, CDR2 FQNEAQ (reference sequence). The CDR3 coding sequence is TGTGCCAGCAGCACTACACGACAGGGGGCGAGAGGCTACACCTTC. Encoded protein: CASSTTRQGARGYTF. The full variable domain, completed using reference TRBV7-9 and TRBJ1-2, is DTGVSQNPRHKITKRGQNVTFRCDPISEHNRLYWYRQTLGQGPEFLTYFQNEAQLEKSRLLSDRFSAERPKGSFSTLEIQRTEQGDSAMYLCASSTTRQGARGYTFGSGTRLTVV.

This clone occurred a few times. The chain joins TRBV7-3 to TRBJ2-1, with D possibly matching TRBD2 (6 bases). Germline assignment: CDR1 SGHTA and CDR2 FQGTGA. Trimming stripped 5 bases from V and 7 bases from J, with 21 bases between. This CDR3 contains 16 residues. The CDR3 bases are TGTGCCAGCAGCCGGCTCGGGGGAACATCGGGAAATGAGCAGTTCTTC. Translating it yields CASSRLGGTSGNEQFF.

This chain connects TRBV7-2 to TRBJ2-2; D not certain. Trimming took 3 bases from V and 1 from J, leaving 9 bases between them. From germline, CDR1 is SGHTA and CDR2 FQGNSA. The CDR3 is made up of 15 amino acids. The CDR3: CASSFPVQNTGELFF. For the CDR3, the DNA is TGTGCCAGCAGCTTCCCGGTTCAGAACACCGGGGAGCTGTTTTTT. Variable domain in full (rest from reference TRBV7-2 and TRBJ2-2): GAGVSQSPSNKVTEKGKDVELRCDPISGHTALYWYRQSLGQGLEFLIYFQGNSAPDKSGLPSDRFSAERTGGSVSTLTIQRTQQEDSAVYLCASSFPVQNTGELFFGEGSRLTVL.

This rearrangement joins TRBV30 to TRBJ1-5; D is unresolved. This CDR3 comprises 14 residues. V lost 3 bases and J lost 0, with 9 bases in between. The germline V gene encodes CDR1 GTSNPN and CDR2 SVGIG (reference sequence). The CDR3 DNA reads TGTGCCTGGAGCGCGGGTAGTAGCAATCAGCCCCAGCATTTT. Protein: CAWSAGSSNQPQHF.

This clone appeared a single time. The V call is TRBV10-2, the J call TRBJ1-2; D possibly corresponds to TRBD1 (6 bases). Trimming shortened V by 1 base and J by 2 bases, and 11 bases separated the two germline ends. CDR1 is WSHSY and CDR2 is SAAADI in the germline V gene. The CDR3 covers 15 residues. This CDR3 is CASSEFRTENYGYTF. The CDR3 nucleotides read TGCGCCAGCAGTGAGTTCCGGACAGAGAACTATGGCTACACCTTC.

This clone was picked up a small number of times. The chain employs TRBV5-1 and TRBJ1-1; D might be TRBD1 (5 bases). This CDR3 has 12 residues. CDR1 and CDR2 from the germline V gene are SGHRS and YFSETQ. The V gene lost 10 bases and the J gene lost 3 bases, with 13 bases spanning the gap. The CDR3 nucleotides are TGCGCCTCTCGGGGGTGGGACACTGAAGCTTTCTTT. This translates into CASRGWDTEAFF.

V usage is TRBV7-3 and J usage is TRBJ2-2; D possibly corresponds to TRBD2 (6 bases). Germline CDR1 and CDR2: SGHTA and FQGTGA. The CDR3 is 17 residues long. Trimming removed 5 bases at V and 6 bases at J, with 22 bases between. The CDR3 DNA follows: TGTGCCAGCAGCCCCCTTCCGGGACTGGGGAGCCCCGGGGAGCTGTTTTTT. Translation gives CASSPLPGLGSPGELFF. Together with reference TRBV7-3 and TRBJ2-2, the CDR3 gives the full variable domain: GAGVSQTPSNKVTEKGKYVELRCDPISGHTALYWYRQSLGQGPEFLIYFQGTGAADDSGLPNDRFFAVRPEGSVSTLKIQRTERGDSAVYLCASSPLPGLGSPGELFFGEGSRLTVL.